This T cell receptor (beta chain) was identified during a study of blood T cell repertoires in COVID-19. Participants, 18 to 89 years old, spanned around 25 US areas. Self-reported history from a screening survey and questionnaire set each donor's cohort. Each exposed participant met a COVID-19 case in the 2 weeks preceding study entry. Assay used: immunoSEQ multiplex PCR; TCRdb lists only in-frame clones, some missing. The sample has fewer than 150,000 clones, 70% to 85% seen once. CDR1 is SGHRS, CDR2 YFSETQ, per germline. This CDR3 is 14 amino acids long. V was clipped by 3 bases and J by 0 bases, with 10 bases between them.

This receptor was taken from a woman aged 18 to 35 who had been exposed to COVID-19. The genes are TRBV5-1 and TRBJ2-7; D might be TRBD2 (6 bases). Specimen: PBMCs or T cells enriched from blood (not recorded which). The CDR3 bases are TGCGCCAGCAGCTGGGGGGAGACCTCCTACGAGCAGTACTTC. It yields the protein CASSWGETSYEQYF. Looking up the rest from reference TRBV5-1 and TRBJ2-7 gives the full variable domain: KAGVTQTPRYLIKTRGQQVTLSCSPISGHRSVSWYQQTPGQGLQFLFEYFSETQRNKGNFPGRFSGRQFSNSRSEMNVSTLELGDSALYLCASSWGETSYEQYFGPGTRLTVT.